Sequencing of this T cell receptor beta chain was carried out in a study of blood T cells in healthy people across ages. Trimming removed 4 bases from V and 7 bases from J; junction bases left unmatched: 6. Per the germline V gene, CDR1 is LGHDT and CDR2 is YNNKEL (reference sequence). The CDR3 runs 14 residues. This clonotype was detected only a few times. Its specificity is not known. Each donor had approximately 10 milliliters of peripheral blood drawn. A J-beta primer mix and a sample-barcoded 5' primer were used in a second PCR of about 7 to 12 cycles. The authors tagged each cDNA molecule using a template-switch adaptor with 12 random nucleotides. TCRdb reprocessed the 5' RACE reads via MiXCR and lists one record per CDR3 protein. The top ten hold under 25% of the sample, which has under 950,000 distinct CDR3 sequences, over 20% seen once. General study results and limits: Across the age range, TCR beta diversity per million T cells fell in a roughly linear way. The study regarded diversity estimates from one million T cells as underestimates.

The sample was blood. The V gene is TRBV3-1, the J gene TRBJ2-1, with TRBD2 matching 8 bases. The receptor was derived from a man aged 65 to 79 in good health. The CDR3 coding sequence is TGTGCCAGCAGCCTAGGACTAGCATTGAATGAGCAGTTCTTC. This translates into CASSLGLALNEQFF.